This passage covers 18 T cell receptor beta chains from one sample sequenced in a study of immune evolution from preneoplasia to lung adenocarcinoma. This table comes from immunoSEQ multiplex PCR, and its TCRdb copy is limited to in-frame clones, with some not included. The repertoire has 9,000 to 13,000 clones, about nine tenths of them found once; the top ten carry roughly 3.6%. The sequencing input was FFPE invasive lung adenocarcinoma tissue. These receptors were obtained from a person in their 70s with invasive lung adenocarcinoma.

DNA of the CDR3: TGTGCCAGCAGCCCCCGGGACTCGGAGTTCTTC. It codes for CASSPRDSEFF. This rearrangement joins TRBV28 to TRBJ2-1, with TRBD2 as a possible D gene (6 bases). Germline CDR1 reads MDHEN; CDR2 reads SYDVKM. This CDR3 contains 11 residues. V dropped 6 bases and J dropped 14 bases, with 14 bases sitting between them.

The rearrangement joins TRBV5-1 to TRBJ1-1; D possibly corresponds to TRBD1 (5 bases). The CDR3 totals 15 residues. V dropped 2 bases and J dropped 1 base, with 12 bases sitting between them. Germline V gene data show CDR1 as SGHRS and CDR2 as YFSETQ. The CDR3 DNA reads TGCGCCAGCAGCTTTCGGGGGACGGGGAACACTGAAGCTTTCTTT. This translates into CASSFRGTGNTEAFF.

The chain recombines TRBV28 with TRBJ2-7, with D possibly being TRBD2 (5 bases). The CDR3 has 13 residues. Germline CDR1 MDHEN, CDR2 SYDVKM. Trimming pared 6 bases from V and 2 bases from J, leaving 11 bases between. CDR3 loop: CASSLVGAYEQYF. The DNA for the CDR3 is TGTGCCAGCAGCCTGGTGGGAGCCTACGAGCAGTACTTC.

The V gene is TRBV5-1, the J gene TRBJ2-5; D unresolved. This CDR3 has 15 residues. Germline assignment: CDR1 SGHRS and CDR2 YFSETQ. V was pared by 0 bases and J by 5 bases, with 14 bases between. The CDR3 loop is CASSLASVGLETQYF. CDR3 nucleotides: TGCGCCAGCAGCTTGGCTTCGGTAGGGTTGGAGACCCAGTACTTC.

The V call is TRBV11-2, the J call TRBJ2-7; D unclear. V gave up 0 bases and J gave up 7 bases, with 13 bases separating them. CDR1 SGHAT and CDR2 FQNNGV come from the germline V gene. CDR3 length: 14 amino acids. Here the CDR3 reads CASSLDRNYGEQYF. The CDR3 nucleotides are TGTGCCAGCAGCTTAGATCGGAACTACGGGGAGCAGTACTTC.

The genes are TRBV27 and TRBJ1-1; 7 nucleotides line up with TRBD1. The CDR3 length is 14 residues. With 6 bases clipped from V and 1 base from J, the junction kept 5 bases outside the gene matches. CDR1 MNHEY and CDR2 SMNVEV come from the germline V gene (reference sequence). CDR3 bases: TGTGCCAGCAGGAGGGCAGGGGGGAACACTGAAGCTTTCTTT. It yields the protein CASRRAGGNTEAFF.

The genes are TRBV30 and TRBJ2-6; tentatively, D is TRBD1 (5 bases). The length of the CDR3 is 13 residues. Germline CDR1 is GTSNPN and CDR2 is SVGIG (reference sequence). V was clipped by 2 bases and J by 8 bases, with 10 bases between them. The CDR3 DNA reads as TGTGCCTGGAGTCCGCAGGGAACCAACGTCCTGACTTTC. Translated: CAWSPQGTNVLTF. Combining the CDR3 with reference TRBV30 and TRBJ2-6 gives the whole variable domain SQTIHQWPATLVQPVGSPLSLECTVEGTSNPNLYWYRQAAGRGLQLLFYSVGIGQISSEVPQNLSASRPQDRQFILSSKKLLLSDSGFYLCAWSPQGTNVLTFGAGSRLTVL.

The table lists this clone with a few counts. The rearrangement joins TRBV2 to TRBJ1-3, with no clear D. CDR3 size: 17 residues. V was cut by 1 base and J by 0 bases, with 13 bases left in between. CDR1 and CDR2 from the germline V gene are SNHLY and FYNNEI. The CDR3 region is CASSEEGGGYSGNTIYF. In DNA, the CDR3 is TGTGCCAGCAGTGAAGAGGGCGGCGGCTACTCTGGAAACACCATATATTTT. The entire variable domain, with the rest obtained from reference TRBV2 and TRBJ1-3, is as follows: EPEVTQTPSHQVTQMGQEVILRCVPISNHLYFYWYRQILGQKVEFLVSFYNNEISEKSEIFDDQFSVERPDGSNFTLKIRSTKLEDSAMYFCASSEEGGGYSGNTIYFGEGSWLTVV.

The sample holds one count of this clone. V is TRBV28 and J is TRBJ1-1; D may be TRBD1 (5 bases). V shed 3 bases and J shed 4 bases, with 12 bases lying between them. The CDR3 consists of 14 residues. The germline V gene encodes CDR1 MDHEN and CDR2 SYDVKM. CDR3 sequence reads: CASSLLTAGTEAFF. CDR3 sequence (DNA): TGTGCCAGCAGTTTGTTGACAGCAGGCACTGAAGCTTTCTTT.

The chain uses TRBV2 and TRBJ1-4; D is ambiguous. The CDR3 is made up of 13 amino acids. The germline V and J ends were trimmed by 9 bases and 8 bases, with 16 bases remaining between them. CDR1 is SNHLY, CDR2 FYNNEI, per germline. Written as DNA, the CDR3 is TGTGCCAGTAAGGGCGGCAGCATCGAAAAACTGTTTTTT. Its protein is CASKGGSIEKLFF.

The chain links TRBV6-1 to TRBJ2-5; TRBD2 matches 16 bases. CDR3 length: 19 amino acids. The V gene end was trimmed by 4 bases and the J gene end by 5 bases; junction bases not matched to a gene: 13. Germline V gene sequence: CDR1 MNHNS, CDR2 SASEGT. The CDR3 protein is CASSAGTSGGGSMGETQYF. CDR3 in DNA: TGTGCCAGCAGTGCCGGGACTAGCGGGGGGGGGAGCATGGGGGAGACCCAGTACTTC.

A word on this clone: Here the CDR3 omits its conserved ending phenylalanine or tryptophan, so a read error is the likely source. The DNA is omitted, as the CDR3 cannot be located on it reliably, and the CDR3 follows TCRdb's listing. The V gene is TRBV7-9, the J gene TRBJ1-2. Germline CDR1 and CDR2: SEHNR and FQNEAQ (reference sequence). The CDR3 is 11 amino acids long, termini counted. CDR3 in amino acids: CASSSGGSGHL.

The chain uses TRBV7-9 and TRBJ2-5; tentatively, D is TRBD1 (5 bases). There are 16 residues in the CDR3. V shed 0 bases and J shed 5 bases, with 16 bases lying between them. CDR1 and CDR2 (germline): SEHNR, FQNEAQ (reference sequence). CDR3 bases: TGTGCCAGCAGCTTAGCTTGGGGCTATGTGGGGGAGACCCAGTACTTC. Its protein product is CASSLAWGYVGETQYF.

This chain links TRBV9 with TRBJ1-4, with 7 positions matching TRBD1. This CDR3 contains 15 residues. The J segment lost 3 bases and the V segment lost 3 bases, leaving 5 bases of the junction unmatched. Germline CDR1 and CDR2: SGDLS and YYNGEE. The CDR3 loop is CASSGQGLSNEKLFF. In DNA, the CDR3 is TGTGCCAGCAGCGGACAGGGCTTGTCTAATGAAAAACTGTTTTTT.

The rearrangement links TRBV2 to TRBJ1-2, with D unclear. V was cut by 6 bases and J by 4 bases, with 9 bases left in between. The CDR3 totals 12 residues. Germline CDR1 SNHLY, CDR2 FYNNEI. CDR3 loop: CASSSDFYGYTF. The CDR3 coding sequence is TGTGCCAGCAGCAGCGATTTCTATGGCTACACCTTC.

J is TRBJ2-3 and V is TRBV7-9; D unclear. The germline V and J ends were trimmed by 7 bases and 4 bases, with 9 bases remaining between them. The CDR3 has 12 residues. Germline V gives CDR1 SEHNR, CDR2 FQNEAQ (reference sequence). The CDR3 DNA follows: TGTGCCAGCAATAACGGCCCAGATACGCAGTATTTT. It specifies CASNNGPDTQYF.

The rearrangement joins TRBV4-1 to TRBJ2-7, with 8 positions matching TRBD1. The CDR3 is 18 amino acids. V lost 1 base, J lost 3 bases, and 14 bases stayed unmatched. Germline-derived CDR1 and CDR2 are MGHRA and YSYEKL. CDR3 amino acids: CASSQVATGVGLVYEQYF. The CDR3 DNA follows: TGCGCCAGCAGCCAAGTGGCGACAGGGGTAGGGCTTGTCTACGAGCAGTACTTC.

The chain employs TRBV14 and TRBJ2-3; D is unresolved. Per the germline V gene, CDR1 is SGHDN and CDR2 is FVKESK. V lost 3 bases and J 10 bases, leaving 8 bases between the germline ends. CDR3 length: 11 amino acids. CDR3 nucleotides: TGTGCCAGCAGCCATAGGAGTCCGCAGTATTTT. Its translation: CASSHRSPQYF.